What follows are 13 T cell receptor beta chains derived from one specimen sequenced in a study of CD8+CD57+ T cells in acquired aplastic anemia. Whoever was chosen for sequencing had shown CD8+CD57+ cell expansion by flow cytometry. CDR3 and TCR beta VDJ profiling relied on a genomic DNA template. TCRdb passed the reads through MiXCR, listing each CDR3 protein once. The table shows roughly 200,000 distinct CDR3 sequences, with more than 55% occurring only once. Sequencing used sorted CD4+, CD8+, or CD8+CD57+ T cells (not recorded which) from PBMCs. These receptors originate from a human donor with aplastic anemia.

V gene TRBV7-8 combines with J gene TRBJ2-7; 7 positions agree with TRBD1. V was pared by 4 bases and J by 1 base, with 4 bases of the junction left unmatched. Germline V CDR1 and CDR2: SGHVS, FQNEAQ. This CDR3 is built from 14 residues. The CDR3 protein is CASSSKTGSYEQYF. In DNA form, the CDR3 reads TGTGCCAGCAGCTCCAAGACAGGGTCCTACGAGCAGTACTTC.

Comments on this clonotype: Germline is not matched at one junction end, which may reflect a read error. The chain recombines TRBV29-1 with TRBJ1-2; D perhaps matches TRBD1 (5 bases). Germline CDR1 SQVTM, CDR2 ANQGSEA. This CDR3 region has 13 residues. CDR3 DNA: TGCAGCGTTGAAGATCCAGGGAACTATGGCTACGCCTTC. Residues: CSVEDPGNYGYAF.

This clonotype was observed a few times. The J gene is TRBJ1-5, the V gene TRBV24-1, with TRBD1 identical over 7 bases. The V and J ends lost 3 bases and 4 bases, in that order; junction bases with no gene match: 5. Germline CDR1 KGHDR, CDR2 SFDVKD. This CDR3 spans 15 amino acids. The CDR3 spells CATSDDREWNQPQHF. The DNA of the CDR3 is TGTGCCACCAGTGATGACAGGGAGTGGAATCAGCCCCAGCATTTT.

The table lists this clonotype with many counts. This rearrangement joins TRBV4-1 to TRBJ2-7, with D unresolved. The ends were cut back, 0 bases at V and 0 bases at J, with 9 bases in the middle. CDR3 length: 15 amino acids. Germline lookup yields CDR1 MGHRA and CDR2 YSYEKL. As DNA, the CDR3 is TGCGCCAGCAGCCAAGATATAACTTCCTCCTACGAGCAGTACTTC. Protein sequence: CASSQDITSSYEQYF.

The V call is TRBV20-1, the J call TRBJ2-7; D is ambiguous. The CDR3 extends over 12 amino acids. Germline V gene lookup returns CDR1 DFQATT and CDR2 SNEGSKA (reference sequence). Trimming took off 5 bases at V and 0 bases at J, with 8 bases between the two ends. The CDR3 bases are TGCAGTGCTCAAAGGGACTCCTACGAGCAGTACTTC. Protein: CSAQRDSYEQYF.

V is TRBV20-1 and J is TRBJ2-7; 11 nucleotides agree with TRBD2. Germline V gene data show CDR1 as DFQATT and CDR2 as SNEGSKA (reference sequence). The CDR3 is 14 residues long. V shed 6 bases and J 2 bases; nucleotides not matched to a gene: 6. The CDR3 protein is CSAKLAGATYEQYF. The DNA for the CDR3 is TGCAGTGCAAAACTAGCGGGGGCAACCTACGAGCAGTACTTC.

The chain joins TRBV7-2 to TRBJ2-1, with 13 bases that match TRBD2. The trim removed 4 bases at V and 10 bases at J, leaving 10 bases unmatched. This CDR3 is 16 amino acids long. Per the germline V gene, CDR1 is SGHTA and CDR2 is FQGNSA. The CDR3 reads CASSSGLAGDLGEQFF. As DNA, the CDR3 is TGTGCCAGCAGCTCAGGACTAGCGGGAGATTTAGGGGAGCAGTTCTTC. The full variable domain, with the rest looked up from reference TRBV7-2 and TRBJ2-1, is GAGVSQSPSNKVTEKGKDVELRCDPISGHTALYWYRQSLGQGLEFLIYFQGNSAPDKSGLPSDRFSAERTGGSVSTLTIQRTQQEDSAVYLCASSSGLAGDLGEQFFGPGTRLTVL.

This rearrangement joins TRBV9 to TRBJ2-7; D assignment may be TRBD1 or TRBD2 (6 bases each). This CDR3 contains 15 residues. The germline V gene has CDR1 SGDLS and CDR2 YYNGEE. V lost 5 bases and J 3 bases, leaving 18 bases between the germline ends. The CDR3 loop reads CASSLSSRGLYEQYF. The CDR3 coding sequence is TGTGCCAGCAGTTTATCTAGCAGGGGACTCTACGAGCAGTACTTC.

Regarding this clonotype: The junction differs from germline at one of its ends, possibly a read error. The chain carries TRBV2 and TRBJ2-3, with 8 bases matching TRBD1. Germline CDR1 reads SNHLY; CDR2 reads FYNNEI. CDR3 length: 15 amino acids. CDR3 sequence: CASSLDRGHTNTQYF. The CDR3 nucleotides read TGTGCCAGCAGTCTAGACAGGGGTCACACAAATACGCAGTATTTT. Complete variable domain (other parts from reference TRBV2 and TRBJ2-3): EPEVTQTPSHQVTQMGQEVILRCVPISNHLYFYWYRQILGQKVEFLVSFYNNEISEKSEIFDDQFSVERPDGSNFTLKIRSTKLEDSAMYFCASSLDRGHTNTQYFGPGTRLTVL.

The chain uses TRBV29-1 and TRBJ1-1; D is uncertain. The CDR3 is 11 residues long. The germline V and J ends were trimmed by 7 bases and 4 bases, with 10 bases remaining between them. In germline, CDR1 is SQVTM, CDR2 ANQGSEA. In DNA form, the CDR3 reads TGCAGCGCCTCCCATGGCACTGAAGCTTTCTTT. It encodes CSASHGTEAFF.

The table lists this clonotype with a few counts. V and J are TRBV7-9 and TRBJ2-5; no firm D call. The V end lost 5 bases, the J end lost 0 bases, and 10 bases lay between the germline ends. From germline, CDR1 is SEHNR and CDR2 FQNEAQ (reference sequence). The CDR3 consists of 14 residues. CDR3 residues: CASSPQRYQETQYF. CDR3 DNA: TGTGCCAGCAGCCCCCAACGGTACCAAGAGACCCAGTACTTC. The whole variable domain, remainder taken from reference TRBV7-9 and TRBJ2-5, is DTGVSQNPRHKITKRGQNVTFRCDPISEHNRLYWYRQTLGQGPEFLTYFQNEAQLEKSRLLSDRFSAERPKGSFSTLEIQRTEQGDSAMYLCASSPQRYQETQYFGPGTRLLVL.

Comments on this clonotype: Germline and junction disagree at one end, which may indicate a read error. The V call is TRBV10-1, the J call TRBJ1-5; D ambiguous. The CDR3 sequence is 17 residues long. Germline lookup yields CDR1 WNHNN and CDR2 SYGVQD (reference sequence). DNA of the CDR3: TGTGCCAGCAGTTACTATCGCCCAGCGGGGTTCAATCAGCCCCAGCATTTT. This encodes CASSYYRPAGFNQPQHF.

There are a few counts of this clonotype. The J gene is TRBJ2-1, the V gene TRBV10-3, with TRBD2 matching 7 bases. CDR3 length: 15 amino acids. Germline CDR1 ENHRY, CDR2 SYGVKD. V trimming: 9 bases; J trimming: 4 bases; junction bases outside the gene matches: 12. CDR3: CAMLDVPGGYNEQFF. As DNA, the CDR3 is TGTGCCATGCTGGATGTACCCGGGGGGTACAATGAGCAGTTCTTC.